The clone carrying this TCR beta chain came up once. The data derive from a study of blood T cell repertoires in COVID-19. Across the study: From the United States, Italy and Spain came samples of acute and convalescent COVID-19.

The CDR3 length is 13 residues. Only in-frame clones appear in the TCRdb table, and some are missing; sequencing was by immunoSEQ multiplex PCR. The sample records hundreds of thousands of clones, around nine tenths being singletons. The sequence came from a man aged 60-69 years who had recovered from COVID-19. The sequencing input was peripheral blood. V is TRBV12-3 or TRBV12-4 and J is TRBJ1-2, with D possibly matching TRBD1 (5 bases). CDR3 in DNA: TGTGCTATTTCACGGGGGATGACCTATGGCTACACCTTC. Protein: CAISRGMTYGYTF.